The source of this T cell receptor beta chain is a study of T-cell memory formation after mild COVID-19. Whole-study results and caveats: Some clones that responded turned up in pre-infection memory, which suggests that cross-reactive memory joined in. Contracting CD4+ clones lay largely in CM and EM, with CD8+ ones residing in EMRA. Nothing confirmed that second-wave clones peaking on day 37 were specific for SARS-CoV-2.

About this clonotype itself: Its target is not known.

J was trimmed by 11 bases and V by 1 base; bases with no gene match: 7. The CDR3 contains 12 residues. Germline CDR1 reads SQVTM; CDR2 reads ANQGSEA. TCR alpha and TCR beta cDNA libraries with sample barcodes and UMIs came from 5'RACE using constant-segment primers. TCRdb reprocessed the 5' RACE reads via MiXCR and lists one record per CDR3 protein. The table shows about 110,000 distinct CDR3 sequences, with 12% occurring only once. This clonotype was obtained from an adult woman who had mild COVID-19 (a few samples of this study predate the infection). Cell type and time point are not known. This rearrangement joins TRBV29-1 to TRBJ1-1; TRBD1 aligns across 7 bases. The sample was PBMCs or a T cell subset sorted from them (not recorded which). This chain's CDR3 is CSVEGDSVLAFF. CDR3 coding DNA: TGCAGCGTTGAAGGGGACAGTGTGCTTGCTTTCTTT.